These 24 T cell receptor beta chains came from one sample sequenced in a study of shared clonotypes between healthy human individuals. Produced via immunoSEQ multiplex PCR; TCRdb's table is partial and in-frame only. The sample yields about 1.5 million clones, about 98% seen once. Sequencing was done on a sample of naive CD4+ T cells sorted from blood. The subset denotes: CD45RA+ positively selected. The receptor set was obtained from a man aged 30-40 years in good health.

The chain employs TRBV25-1 and TRBJ2-1, with D hard to call. The germline CDR1 and CDR2 sequences are MGHDK and SYGVNS. The length of the CDR3 is 14 residues. Trimming cost V 5 bases and J 8 bases, with 16 bases left between them. The CDR3 sequence: CASSSPGPLDEQFF. Here the CDR3 DNA reads TGTGCCAGCAGTTCACCGGGTCCTCTCGATGAGCAGTTCTTC.

The genes are TRBV7-2 and TRBJ2-5; 8 bases agree with TRBD2. This CDR3 is 14 amino acids long. CDR1 is SGHTA, CDR2 FQGNSA, per germline. V lost 5 bases, J lost 1 base, and 3 bases stayed unmatched. CDR3 DNA sequence: TGTGCCAGCAGCATCGGACTAGCCCAAGAGACCCAGTACTTC. Its translation is CASSIGLAQETQYF.

The chain uses TRBV5-6 and TRBJ2-5; no reliable D call. Per the germline V gene, CDR1 is SGHDT and CDR2 is YYEEEE. The CDR3 has 11 amino acids. Trimming shortened V by 5 bases and J by 5 bases, and 7 bases separated the two germline ends. CDR3 in amino acids: CASSIQETQYF. The DNA for the CDR3 is TGTGCCAGCAGTATCCAGGAGACCCAGTACTTC.

The chain has TRBV7-2 and TRBJ1-1, with a tentative D call TRBD1 (6 bases). The CDR3 covers 14 residues. The V end lost 2 bases, the J end lost 5 bases, and 12 bases lay between the germline ends. Looked up from germline, CDR1 is SGHTA and CDR2 is FQGNSA. The CDR3 spells CASSLIGGRTEAFF. In DNA, the CDR3 is TGTGCCAGCAGCTTAATAGGGGGTCGGACTGAAGCTTTCTTT.

The V call is TRBV27, the J call TRBJ2-1; no clear D gene. The CDR3 is made up of 11 amino acids. The germline V gene encodes CDR1 MNHEY and CDR2 SMNVEV (reference sequence). V was shortened by 4 bases and J by 9 bases, with 7 bases between the two germline ends. CDR3 protein: CASSSRVEQFF. The CDR3 DNA reads TGTGCCAGCAGTTCAAGGGTTGAGCAGTTCTTC.

This chain uses TRBV7-3 with TRBJ1-2; tentatively, D is TRBD1 (5 bases). The CDR3 loop spans 15 amino acids. V was clipped by 2 bases and J by 3 bases, with 13 bases between them. The V gene's germline CDR1 is SGHTA and CDR2 FQGTGA. CDR3 sequence reads: CASSLYGGLDYGYTF. In DNA, the CDR3 is TGTGCCAGCAGCTTATATGGGGGTTTGGACTATGGCTACACCTTC.

V gene TRBV6-1 combines with J gene TRBJ2-1; D unresolved. Trimming took 4 bases from V and 6 from J, leaving 13 bases between them. The CDR3 totals 14 residues. Germline loops: CDR1 MNHNS, CDR2 SASEGT. The CDR3, as DNA: TGTGCCAGCAGTGTAAGGGTTGTAGGCAATGAGCAGTTCTTC. This translates into CASSVRVVGNEQFF.

About this clone itself: Distinct nucleotide sequences in the sample also encode this CDR3. The chain links TRBV5-1 to TRBJ2-3; D is unclear. V lost 4 bases to trimming and J lost 2 bases, with 8 bases between them. The CDR3 covers 13 residues. CDR1 and CDR2 (germline): SGHRS, YFSETQ. CDR3 amino acids: CASSSTSTDTQYF. For the CDR3, the DNA is TGCGCCAGCAGCAGTACATCCACAGATACGCAGTATTTT.

In DNA, the CDR3 is TGTGCCAGCAGCTTTCCTCAACTAGCGGGAGCCGGTGAGCAGTTCTTC. Translation: CASSFPQLAGAGEQFF. This sequence joins TRBV5-4 and TRBJ2-1, with 11 bases lining up with TRBD2. CDR1 is SGHNT, CDR2 YYREEE, per germline (reference sequence). The CDR3 is 16 residues long. V lost 2 bases, J lost 9 bases, and 10 bases stayed unmatched.

This chain links TRBV18 with TRBJ1-5; TRBD1 agrees at 8 bases. Germline V gene sequence: CDR1 KGHSH, CDR2 LQKENI. The CDR3 totals 17 residues. J lost 4 bases, V lost 3 bases, and 11 bases had no gene match. CDR3 residues: CASSPYYRGAPNQPQHF. The CDR3 DNA reads TGTGCCAGCTCACCTTACTACAGGGGGGCCCCTAATCAGCCCCAGCATTTT. Filled out from reference TRBV18 and TRBJ1-5, the complete variable domain reads NAGVMQNPRHLVRRRGQEARLRCSPMKGHSHVYWYRQLPEEGLKFMVYLQKENIIDESGMPKERFSAEFPKEGPSILRIQQVVRGDSAAYFCASSPYYRGAPNQPQHFGDGTRLSIL.

The chain links TRBV28 to TRBJ2-3; 11 nucleotides agree with TRBD2. This CDR3 contains 15 residues. Trimming took 4 bases from V and 7 from J; bases not matched to a gene: 7. Germline CDR1 MDHEN, CDR2 SYDVKM. The CDR3 region has the DNA TGTGCCAGCAGTTCCAATAGCGGGAGGGGGTATACGCAGTATTTT. Residues: CASSSNSGRGYTQYF.

The chain links TRBV4-1 to TRBJ2-7; D remains unclear. From germline, CDR1 is MGHRA and CDR2 YSYEKL. The CDR3 consists of 14 residues. V dropped 2 bases and J dropped 8 bases, with 16 bases sitting between them. The CDR3 here is CASSQLKTGSQQYF. Written as DNA, the CDR3 is TGCGCCAGCAGCCAACTAAAGACGGGCTCACAGCAGTACTTC.

On this clone itself: Sequence at one end of the junction differs from germline and may be a read error. The V call is TRBV18, the J call TRBJ2-7, with 7 positions matching TRBD1. The CDR3 length is 14 residues. Germline V gene data show CDR1 as KGHSH and CDR2 as LQKENI. The CDR3 DNA follows: TGTGCCAGCTCACCCCGACAGGGCTCCAACGAGCAGTACTTC. Translation gives CASSPRQGSNEQYF.

The chain recombines TRBV11-3 with TRBJ2-3; TRBD2 aligns across 12 bases. The CDR3 extends over 18 amino acids. J lost 2 bases, V lost 1 base, and 7 bases had no gene match. Germline lookup yields CDR1 SGHNT and CDR2 YENEEA. The CDR3: CASSLGTSGRTFTDTQYF. In nucleotides, the CDR3 is TGTGCCAGCAGCTTAGGAACTAGCGGGAGGACCTTCACAGATACGCAGTATTTT.

The chain carries TRBV7-8 and TRBJ1-4; unclear D gene. The CDR3 is made up of 14 amino acids. Germline assignment: CDR1 SGHVS and CDR2 FQNEAQ. The ends were cut back, 5 bases at V and 5 bases at J, with 12 bases in the middle. CDR3 sequence reads: CASSPRDINEKLFF. CDR3 DNA: TGTGCCAGCAGCCCACGGGATATAAATGAAAAACTGTTTTTT.

The rearrangement uses TRBV5-4 and TRBJ2-6, with D tentatively TRBD1 (6 bases). Deletions cut 1 base from V and 0 bases from J, with 17 bases between. The length of the CDR3 is 19 residues. Looked up from germline, CDR1 is SGHNT and CDR2 is YYREEE (reference sequence). CDR3 in amino acids: CASSLNPDSRFSGANVLTF. CDR3 nucleotide sequence: TGTGCCAGCAGCTTGAACCCGGACAGTCGCTTCTCTGGGGCCAACGTCCTGACTTTC.

The rearrangement uses TRBV7-2 and TRBJ1-2; no clear D gene. CDR1 and CDR2 from the germline V gene are SGHTA and FQGNSA. The CDR3 extends over 12 amino acids. V was trimmed by 5 bases and J by 8 bases, leaving 12 bases between them. The CDR3 reads CASSPGAGGYTF. CDR3 nucleotides: TGTGCCAGCAGCCCGGGAGCCGGGGGCTACACCTTC.

V and J are TRBV7-9 and TRBJ2-1; D not resolved. The CDR3 is 12 residues long. Per germline, CDR1 SEHNR and CDR2 FQNEAQ (reference sequence). The CDR3, as DNA: TGTGCTTGGGATTGGGTCTCGAATGAGCAGTTCTTC. Translated: CAWDWVSNEQFF.

This clone was found a few times. This specimen includes other DNA sequences encoding the same CDR3. This rearrangement joins TRBV7-9 to TRBJ2-3; 7 bases are shared with TRBD1. The junction had 3 bases not matched to a gene; V was cut back by 4 bases and J by 2 bases. This CDR3 has 14 amino acids. CDR1 and CDR2 from the germline V gene are SEHNR and FQNEAQ (reference sequence). The CDR3 DNA follows: TGTGCCAGCAGCTCGGGACAGTACACAGATACGCAGTATTTT. This encodes CASSSGQYTDTQYF.

Comments on this clone: The sample has other DNA sequences that encode this CDR3 too. The chain recombines TRBV5-1 with TRBJ2-7; a weak D match, TRBD1 (5 bases). V lost 0 bases and J 2 bases, leaving 12 bases between the germline ends. The CDR3 extends over 15 amino acids. Germline V CDR1 and CDR2: SGHRS, YFSETQ. In DNA form, the CDR3 reads TGCGCCAGCAGCTTGGGGGGCCAGTTAACCTACGAGCAGTACTTC. Encoded protein: CASSLGGQLTYEQYF.

The rearrangement uses TRBV2 and TRBJ2-1; D may be TRBD2 (5 bases). Per germline, CDR1 SNHLY and CDR2 FYNNEI. The V and J ends lost 6 bases and 9 bases respectively, with 21 bases between them. The length of the CDR3 is 15 residues. Here the CDR3 reads CASRTRRNQFGEQFF. In nucleotides, the CDR3 is TGTGCCAGCAGAACCCGGAGGAACCAGTTCGGTGAGCAGTTCTTC.

The chain recombines TRBV7-8 with TRBJ2-3, with D perhaps TRBD2 (6 bases). This CDR3 has 16 amino acids. Between the trimmed V and J ends, which lost 0 bases and 4 bases, there was a span of 14 bases. CDR1 SGHVS and CDR2 FQNEAQ come from the germline V gene. The CDR3 coding sequence is TGTGCCAGCAGCTTAGCGCCTAGCGAGGCGTCAGATACGCAGTATTTT. It encodes CASSLAPSEASDTQYF. The complete variable domain, with remaining parts taken from reference TRBV7-8 and TRBJ2-3, reads GAGVSQSPRYKVAKRGQDVALRCDPISGHVSLFWYQQALGQGPEFLTYFQNEAQLDKSGLPSDRFFAERPEGSVSTLKIQRTQQEDSAVYLCASSLAPSEASDTQYFGPGTRLTVL.

The chain is built from TRBV20-1 and TRBJ1-2; D possibly corresponds to TRBD1 (6 bases). The V end was cut by 5 bases, the J end by 7 bases, with 11 bases between. The germline V gene has CDR1 DFQATT and CDR2 SNEGSKA (reference sequence). The CDR3 sequence is 11 residues long. DNA for the CDR3: TGCAGTGCTGCCCTCAGGGGTGGCTACACCTTC. Protein: CSAALRGGYTF.

The chain carries TRBV4-1 and TRBJ1-1, with D possibly being TRBD1 (5 bases). V was clipped by 4 bases and J by 7 bases, with 16 bases between them. Per germline, CDR1 MGHRA and CDR2 YSYEKL. The CDR3 loop spans 14 amino acids. Here the CDR3 reads CASSPGAPLSEAFF. Written as DNA, the CDR3 is TGCGCCAGCAGCCCCGGGGCGCCTCTTAGTGAAGCTTTCTTT.